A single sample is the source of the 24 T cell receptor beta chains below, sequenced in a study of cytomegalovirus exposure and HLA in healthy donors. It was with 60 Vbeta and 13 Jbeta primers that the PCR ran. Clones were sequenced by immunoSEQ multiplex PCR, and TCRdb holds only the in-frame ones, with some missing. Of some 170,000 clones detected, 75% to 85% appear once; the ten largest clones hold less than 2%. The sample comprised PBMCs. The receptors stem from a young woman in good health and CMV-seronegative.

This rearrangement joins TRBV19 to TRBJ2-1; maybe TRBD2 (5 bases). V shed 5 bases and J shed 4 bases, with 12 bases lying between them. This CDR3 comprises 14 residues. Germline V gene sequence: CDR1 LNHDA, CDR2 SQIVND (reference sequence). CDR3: CASSPYGEYNEQFF. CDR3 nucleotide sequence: TGTGCCAGTAGTCCCTACGGGGAGTACAATGAGCAGTTCTTC.

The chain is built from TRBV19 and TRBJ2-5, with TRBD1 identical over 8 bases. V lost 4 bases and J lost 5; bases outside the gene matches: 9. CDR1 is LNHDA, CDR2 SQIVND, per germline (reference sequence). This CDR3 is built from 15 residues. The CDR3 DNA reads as TGTGCCAGTAGTAGGGACAGGTTCAATACGGAGACCCAGTACTTC. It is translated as CASSRDRFNTETQYF. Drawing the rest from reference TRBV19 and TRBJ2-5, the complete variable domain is DGGITQSPKYLFRKEGQNVTLSCEQNLNHDAMYWYRQDPGQGLRLIYYSQIVNDFQKGDIAEGYSVSREKKESFPLTVTSAQKNPTAFYLCASSRDRFNTETQYFGPGTRLLVL.

The CDR3 sequence is CASSPYPLVEQRITKGEQYF. CDR3 DNA: TGTGCCAGCAGTCCTTATCCCCTCGTTGAGCAGCGCATTACTAAGGGGGAGCAGTACTTC. V and J are TRBV28 and TRBJ2-7; a possible D gene is TRBD1 (5 bases). The CDR3 runs to 20 residues. The germline CDR1 and CDR2 sequences are MDHEN and SYDVKM. V dropped 5 bases and J dropped 7 bases, with 36 bases sitting between them.

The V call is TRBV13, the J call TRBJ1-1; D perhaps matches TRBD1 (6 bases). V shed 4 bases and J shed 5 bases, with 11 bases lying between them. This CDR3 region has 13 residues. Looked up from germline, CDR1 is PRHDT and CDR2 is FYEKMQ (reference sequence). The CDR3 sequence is CASSSTTGTEAFF. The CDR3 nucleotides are TGTGCCAGCAGCTCAACAACAGGGACTGAAGCTTTCTTT.

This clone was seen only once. For the CDR3, the DNA is TGCGCCAGCGGGGGCAGGGAAACCGGGGAGCTGTTTTTT. It translates to CASGGRETGELFF. The chain recombines TRBV5-1 with TRBJ2-2; TRBD1 is a possible D gene (6 bases). Deletions cut 7 bases from V and 5 bases from J, with 12 bases between. CDR1 is SGHRS and CDR2 is YFSETQ in the germline V gene. The length of the CDR3 is 13 residues.

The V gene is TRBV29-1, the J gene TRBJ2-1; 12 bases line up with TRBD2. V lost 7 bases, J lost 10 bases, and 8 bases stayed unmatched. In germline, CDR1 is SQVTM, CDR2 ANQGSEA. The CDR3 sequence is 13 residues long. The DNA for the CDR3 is TGCAGCGCCACGCTAACTAGCGGGAGGGAGCAGTTCTTC. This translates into CSATLTSGREQFF.

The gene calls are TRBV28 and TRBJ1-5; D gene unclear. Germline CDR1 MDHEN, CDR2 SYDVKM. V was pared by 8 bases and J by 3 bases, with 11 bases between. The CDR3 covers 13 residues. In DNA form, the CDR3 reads TGTGCCAGCGGAGGCACAGACAATCAGCCCCAGCATTTT. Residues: CASGGTDNQPQHF. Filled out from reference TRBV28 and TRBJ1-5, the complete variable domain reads DVKVTQSSRYLVKRTGEKVFLECVQDMDHENMFWYRQDPGLGLRLIYFSYDVKMKEKGDIPEGYSVSREKKERFSLILESASTNQTSMYLCASGGTDNQPQHFGDGTRLSIL.

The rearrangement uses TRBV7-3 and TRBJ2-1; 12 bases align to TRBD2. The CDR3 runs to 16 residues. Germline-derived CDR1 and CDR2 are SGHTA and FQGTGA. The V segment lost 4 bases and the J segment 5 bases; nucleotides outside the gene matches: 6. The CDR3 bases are TGTGCCAGCAGCTCTGCAGGACTAGCGGGAAACAATGAGCAGTTCTTC. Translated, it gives CASSSAGLAGNNEQFF.

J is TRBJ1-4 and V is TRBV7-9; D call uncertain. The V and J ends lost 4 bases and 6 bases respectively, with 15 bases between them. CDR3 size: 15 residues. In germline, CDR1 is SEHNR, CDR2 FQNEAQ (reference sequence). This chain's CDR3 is CASSSQGTDDEKLFF. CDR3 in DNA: TGTGCCAGCAGCTCCCAAGGCACAGATGATGAAAAACTGTTTTTT.

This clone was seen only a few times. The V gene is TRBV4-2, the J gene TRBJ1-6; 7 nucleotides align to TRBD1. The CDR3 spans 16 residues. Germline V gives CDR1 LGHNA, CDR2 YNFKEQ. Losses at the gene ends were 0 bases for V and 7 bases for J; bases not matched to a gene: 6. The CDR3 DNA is TGTGCCAGCAGCCAAGAAGGGCAGGGGGGAAATTCACCCCTCCACTTT. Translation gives CASSQEGQGGNSPLHF.

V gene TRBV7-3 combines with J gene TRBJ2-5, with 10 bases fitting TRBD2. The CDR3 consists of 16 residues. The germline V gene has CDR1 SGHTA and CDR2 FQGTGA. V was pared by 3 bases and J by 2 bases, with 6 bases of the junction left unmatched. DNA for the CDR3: TGTGCCAGCAGCTTTGGGTCTAGCGGGGGACAAGAGACCCAGTACTTC. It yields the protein CASSFGSSGGQETQYF.

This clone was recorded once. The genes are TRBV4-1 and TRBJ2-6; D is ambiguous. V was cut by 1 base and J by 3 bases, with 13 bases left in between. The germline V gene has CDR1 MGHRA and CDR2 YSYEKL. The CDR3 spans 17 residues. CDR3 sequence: CASSQVPGLRGANVLTF. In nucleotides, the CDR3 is TGCGCCAGCAGCCAAGTCCCTGGGCTCCGTGGGGCCAACGTCCTGACTTTC.

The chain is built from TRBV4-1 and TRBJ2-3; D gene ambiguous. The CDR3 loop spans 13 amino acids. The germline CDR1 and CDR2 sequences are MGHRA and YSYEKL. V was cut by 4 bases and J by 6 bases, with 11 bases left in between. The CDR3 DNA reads TGCGCCAGCAGCCCCTATCCCACGGATACGCAGTATTTT. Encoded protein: CASSPYPTDTQYF.

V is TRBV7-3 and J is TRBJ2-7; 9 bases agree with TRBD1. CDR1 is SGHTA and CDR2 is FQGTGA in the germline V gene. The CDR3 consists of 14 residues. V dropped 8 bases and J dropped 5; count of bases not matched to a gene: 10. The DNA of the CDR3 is TGTGCCAGCGCTGAGCGGGACAGGGCCGACGAGCAGTACTTC. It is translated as CASAERDRADEQYF. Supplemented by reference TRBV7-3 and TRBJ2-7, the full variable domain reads GAGVSQTPSNKVTEKGKYVELRCDPISGHTALYWYRQSLGQGPEFLIYFQGTGAADDSGLPNDRFFAVRPEGSVSTLKIQRTERGDSAVYLCASAERDRADEQYFGPGTRLTVT.

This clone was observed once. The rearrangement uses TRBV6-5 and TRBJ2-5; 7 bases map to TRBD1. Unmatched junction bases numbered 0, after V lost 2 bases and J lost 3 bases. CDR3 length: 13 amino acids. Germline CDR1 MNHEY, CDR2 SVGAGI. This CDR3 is CASSYGTEETQYF. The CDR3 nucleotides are TGTGCCAGCAGTTACGGGACAGAAGAGACCCAGTACTTC.

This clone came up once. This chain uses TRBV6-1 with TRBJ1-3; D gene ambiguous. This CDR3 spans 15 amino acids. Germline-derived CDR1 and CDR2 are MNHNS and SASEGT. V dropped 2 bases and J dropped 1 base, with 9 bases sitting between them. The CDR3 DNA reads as TGTGCCAGCAGTGAATATTTACAGTCTGGAAACACCATATATTTT. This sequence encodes CASSEYLQSGNTIYF.

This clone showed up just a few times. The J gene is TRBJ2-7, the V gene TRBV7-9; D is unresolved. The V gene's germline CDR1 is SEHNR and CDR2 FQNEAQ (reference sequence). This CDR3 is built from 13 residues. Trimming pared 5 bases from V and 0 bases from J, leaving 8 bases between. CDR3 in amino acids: CASSPGLSYEQYF. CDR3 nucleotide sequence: TGTGCCAGCAGCCCTGGCCTCTCCTACGAGCAGTACTTC.

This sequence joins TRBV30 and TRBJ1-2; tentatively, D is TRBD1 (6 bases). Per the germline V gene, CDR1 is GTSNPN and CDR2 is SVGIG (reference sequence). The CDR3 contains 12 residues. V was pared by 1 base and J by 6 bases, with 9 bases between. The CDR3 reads CAWSGGPNGYTF. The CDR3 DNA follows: TGTGCCTGGAGTGGGGGGCCGAATGGCTACACCTTC.

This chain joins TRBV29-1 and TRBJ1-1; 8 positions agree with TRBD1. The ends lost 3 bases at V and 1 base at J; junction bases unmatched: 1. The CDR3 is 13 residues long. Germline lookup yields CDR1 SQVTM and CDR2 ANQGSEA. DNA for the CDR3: TGCAGCGTTGACAGGGGGCAGAACACTGAAGCTTTCTTT. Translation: CSVDRGQNTEAFF.

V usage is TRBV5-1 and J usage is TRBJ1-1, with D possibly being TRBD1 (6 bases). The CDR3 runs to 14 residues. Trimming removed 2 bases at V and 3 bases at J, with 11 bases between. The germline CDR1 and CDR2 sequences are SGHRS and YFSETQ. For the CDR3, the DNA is TGCGCCAGCAGCTTCTTACAGGGAGACACTGAAGCTTTCTTT. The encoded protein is CASSFLQGDTEAFF.

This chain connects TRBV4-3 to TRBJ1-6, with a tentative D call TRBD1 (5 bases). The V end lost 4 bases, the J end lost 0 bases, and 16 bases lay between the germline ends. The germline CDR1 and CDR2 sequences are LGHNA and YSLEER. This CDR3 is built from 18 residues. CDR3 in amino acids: CASSPGPGTSSYNSPLHF. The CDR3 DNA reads TGCGCCAGCAGCCCCGGGCCCGGGACTAGCTCCTATAATTCACCCCTCCACTTT.

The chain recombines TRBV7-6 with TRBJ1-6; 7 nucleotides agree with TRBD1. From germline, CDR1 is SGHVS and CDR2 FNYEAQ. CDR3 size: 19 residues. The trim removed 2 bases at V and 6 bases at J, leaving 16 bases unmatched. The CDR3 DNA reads TGTGCCAGCAGCTTAAGGGGTGGCACACAGGGGTTAAGTAATTCACCCCTCCACTTT. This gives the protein CASSLRGGTQGLSNSPLHF.

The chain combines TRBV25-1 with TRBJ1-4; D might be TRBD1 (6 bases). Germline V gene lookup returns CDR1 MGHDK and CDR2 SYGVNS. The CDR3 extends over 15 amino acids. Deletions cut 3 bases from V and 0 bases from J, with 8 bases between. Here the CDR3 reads CASSEDSSTNEKLFF. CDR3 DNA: TGTGCCAGCAGTGAGGACAGTTCAACTAATGAAAAACTGTTTTTT. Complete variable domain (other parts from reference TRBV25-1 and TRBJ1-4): EADIYQTPRYLVIGTGKKITLECSQTMGHDKMYWYQQDPGMELHLIHYSYGVNSTEKGDLSSESTVSRIRTEHFPLTLESARPSHTSQYLCASSEDSSTNEKLFFGSGTQLSVL.

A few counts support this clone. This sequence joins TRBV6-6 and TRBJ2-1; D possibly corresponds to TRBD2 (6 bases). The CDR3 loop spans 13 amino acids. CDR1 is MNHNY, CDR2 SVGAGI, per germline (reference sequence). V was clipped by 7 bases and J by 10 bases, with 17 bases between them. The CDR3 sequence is CASKTRRDGEQFF. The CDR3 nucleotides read TGTGCCAGCAAAACGAGGCGGGACGGGGAGCAGTTCTTC.